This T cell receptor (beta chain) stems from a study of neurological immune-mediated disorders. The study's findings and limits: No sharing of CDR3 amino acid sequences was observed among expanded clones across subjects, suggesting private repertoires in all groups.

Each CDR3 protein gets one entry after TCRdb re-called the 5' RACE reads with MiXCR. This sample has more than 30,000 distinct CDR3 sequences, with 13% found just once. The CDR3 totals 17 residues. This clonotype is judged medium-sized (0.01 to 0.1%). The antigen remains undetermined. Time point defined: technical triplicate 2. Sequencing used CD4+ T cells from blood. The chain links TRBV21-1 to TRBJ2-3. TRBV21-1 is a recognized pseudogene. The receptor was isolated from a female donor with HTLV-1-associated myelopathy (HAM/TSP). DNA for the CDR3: TGTGCCAGCAGCAAAGAAGGGTTACGGATTAGCACAGATACGCAGTATTTT. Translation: CASSKEGLRISTDTQYF.